This T cell receptor beta chain was documented in a study of T cell repertoires in cytomegalovirus infection (dated by TCRdb to the late 2010s). About the full investigation: Peptide stimulations targeted recently identified HLA-C-restricted CMV epitopes, whose presentation resists viral immunomodulation, together with well-studied HLA-B-restricted epitopes. Because public TCR beta signatures pointed to carriage of CMV infection together with the matching HLA type, the HLA type of each donor mattered for the analysis.

According to the germline V gene, CDR1 reads MNHNS and CDR2 reads SASEGT. V loses 4 bases at its end and J loses 6 bases; junction bases beyond the gene matches: 11. The CDR3 goes from the cysteine to the phenylalanine over 16 residues. The kept DNA is CDR3 alone, 48 bases in frame from the first base. What the treatment or condition label conveys for this sample: in vitro stimulation with specific CMV peptide epitopes to enrich CMV-specific T cells. Comments on this clonotype: The antigen it binds to is not known. No qualities accompany the bases; no much larger clone lies one base away.

General study outcomes and caveats: In the ex vivo response, HLA-C-restricted CMV-specific TCR beta clonotypes were dominant, and in two of eight donors the single most frequent clonotype came from this HLA-C-restricted group. In both this cohort and an independent cohort of under 450 donors, the cumulative frequency of public TCR beta family members distinguished carriers of CMV infection plus the relevant HLA type.

The sequencing machine was an Illumina HiSeq 1500. The public reads were quality trimmed at Q25 with fastp and then assembled into clones with MiXCR by TCRdb, keeping productive beta chains. CDR3 protein sequences are deduplicated, and each keeps its most common genes and DNA. In this sample the table shows some 940,000 distinct CDR3 sequences, around 32% of which occur a single time. Around 15% of the sample lies in the top ten. The chain employs TRBV6-1 and TRBJ2-1; TRBD2 aligns with 8 central bases. The clonotype comes from a human donor in good health (CMV status not recorded). Some clones in this sample may be carry-over from other donors' samples. This material consisted of cultured CD8+ T cells from PBMCs, taken from culture after CMV antigen stimulation. The CDR3 in this case is CASSGAVGGAFNEQFF. At the DNA level, the sequence is TGTGCCAGCAGTGGAGCCGTCGGGGGGGCCTTCAATGAGCAGTTCTTC.